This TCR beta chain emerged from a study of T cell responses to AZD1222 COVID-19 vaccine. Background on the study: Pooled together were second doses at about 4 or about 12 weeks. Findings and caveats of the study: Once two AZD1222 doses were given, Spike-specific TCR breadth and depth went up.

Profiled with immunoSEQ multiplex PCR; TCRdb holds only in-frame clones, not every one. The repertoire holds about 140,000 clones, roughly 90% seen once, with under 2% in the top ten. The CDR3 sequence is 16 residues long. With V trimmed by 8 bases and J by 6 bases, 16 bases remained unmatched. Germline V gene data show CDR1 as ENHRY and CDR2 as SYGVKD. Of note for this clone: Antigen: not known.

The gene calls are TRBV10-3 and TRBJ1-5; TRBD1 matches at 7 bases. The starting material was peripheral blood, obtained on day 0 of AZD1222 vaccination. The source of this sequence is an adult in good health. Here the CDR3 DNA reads TGTGCCATCGGCGAAAACAGGGGCGGTTCAGGTCAGCCCCAGCATTTT. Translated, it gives CAIGENRGGSGQPQHF.